These T cell receptor beta chains were read from a single sample in a study of blood T cell repertoires in COVID-19. Assay used: immunoSEQ multiplex PCR; TCRdb lists only in-frame clones, some missing. Of about 250,000 clones in the sample, around 86% were seen once. Sequenced sample: peripheral blood. These receptor sequences come from a woman aged 80 or older with COVID-19, enrolled during active disease. Both conserved end residues are part of each CDR3. D genes are given only for firm matches. For some rows the clone size is stated as once, few or many, or as a class when expanded; others skip it.

J gene	CDR3 length	D gene	V gene	clone size	CDR3 DNA	CDR3 protein
TRBJ1-3	17	TRBD1	TRBV3-1/TRBV3-2	-	TGTGCCAGCAGCCAACCGACAGGGGGCGCGTCTGGAAACACCATATATTTT	CASSQPTGGASGNTIYF
TRBJ1-1	13	-	TRBV30	few	TGTGCCTGGGGAGATAATATGAACACTGAAGCTTTCTTT	CAWGDNMNTEAFF
TRBJ2-1	15	TRBD1	TRBV7-2	-	TGTGCCAGCAGCTCCACACATGGACAGGGTGAACAGCAGTTCTTC	CASSSTHGQGEQQFF
TRBJ1-5	16	TRBD1	TRBV15	-	TGTGCCACCAGCGGGGACAGGGTAAATAGCAATCAGCCCCAGCATTTT	CATSGDRVNSNQPQHF
TRBJ1-1	13	-	TRBV6-5	-	TGTGCCAGCAGCCCACCGCGGGGCGGTGAAGCTTTCTTT	CASSPPRGGEAFF
TRBJ2-7	14	-	TRBV5-6	-	TGTGCCAGCAGCTTCGGCAGGGGCCGCTACGAGCAGTACTTC	CASSFGRGRYEQYF
TRBJ1-2	17	TRBD1	TRBV19	-	TGTGCCAGTACCCGATACGACAGGGCTTCATCTAACTATGGCTACACCTTC	CASTRYDRASSNYGYTF
TRBJ1-1	16	TRBD1	TRBV5-1	once	TGCGCCAGCAGCTCACGACAGGGGGCGACGGTCACTGAAGCTTTCTTT	CASSSRQGATVTEAFF
TRBJ2-2	15	-	TRBV4-1	-	TGCGCCAGCAGCCAAGGGGGCAGGGGTACCGGGGAGCTGTTTTTT	CASSQGGRGTGELFF
TRBJ1-1	13	-	TRBV3-1/TRBV3-2	-	TGTGCCAGCACCTCGGGAGGGGGTCCCTCGGCTTTCTTT	CASTSGGGPSAFF
TRBJ1-2	15	-	TRBV6-5	-	TGTGCCAGCAGTTACTCGATCGGGGGGGTGTATGGCTACACCTTC	CASSYSIGGVYGYTF